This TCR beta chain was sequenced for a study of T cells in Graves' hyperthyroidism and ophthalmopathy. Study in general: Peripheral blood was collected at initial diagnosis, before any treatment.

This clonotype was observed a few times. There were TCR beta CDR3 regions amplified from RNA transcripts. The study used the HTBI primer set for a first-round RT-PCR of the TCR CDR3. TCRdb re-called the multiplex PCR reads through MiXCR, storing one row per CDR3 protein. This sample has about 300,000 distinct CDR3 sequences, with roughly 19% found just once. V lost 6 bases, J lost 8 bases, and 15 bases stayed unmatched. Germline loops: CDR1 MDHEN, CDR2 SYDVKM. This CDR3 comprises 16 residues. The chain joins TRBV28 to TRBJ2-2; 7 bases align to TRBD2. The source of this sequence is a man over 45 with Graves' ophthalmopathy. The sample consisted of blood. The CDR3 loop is CASRGPSGTPLGELFF. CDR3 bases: TGTGCCAGCAGAGGACCTAGCGGCACCCCCCTAGGGGAGCTGTTTTTT.